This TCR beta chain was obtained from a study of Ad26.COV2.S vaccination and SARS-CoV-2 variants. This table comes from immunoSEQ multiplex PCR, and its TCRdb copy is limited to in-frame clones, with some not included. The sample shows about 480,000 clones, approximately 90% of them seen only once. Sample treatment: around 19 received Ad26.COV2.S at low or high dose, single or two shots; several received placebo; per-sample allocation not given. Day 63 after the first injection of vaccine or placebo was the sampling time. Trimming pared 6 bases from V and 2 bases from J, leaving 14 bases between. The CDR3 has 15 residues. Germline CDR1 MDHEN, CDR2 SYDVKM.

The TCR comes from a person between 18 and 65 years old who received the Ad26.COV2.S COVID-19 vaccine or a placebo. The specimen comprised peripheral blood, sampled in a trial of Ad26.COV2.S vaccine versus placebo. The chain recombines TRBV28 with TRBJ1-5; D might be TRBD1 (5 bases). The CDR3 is CASRHAGGGNQPQHF. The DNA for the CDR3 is TGTGCCAGCAGGCATGCGGGAGGGGGCAATCAGCCCCAGCATTTT.